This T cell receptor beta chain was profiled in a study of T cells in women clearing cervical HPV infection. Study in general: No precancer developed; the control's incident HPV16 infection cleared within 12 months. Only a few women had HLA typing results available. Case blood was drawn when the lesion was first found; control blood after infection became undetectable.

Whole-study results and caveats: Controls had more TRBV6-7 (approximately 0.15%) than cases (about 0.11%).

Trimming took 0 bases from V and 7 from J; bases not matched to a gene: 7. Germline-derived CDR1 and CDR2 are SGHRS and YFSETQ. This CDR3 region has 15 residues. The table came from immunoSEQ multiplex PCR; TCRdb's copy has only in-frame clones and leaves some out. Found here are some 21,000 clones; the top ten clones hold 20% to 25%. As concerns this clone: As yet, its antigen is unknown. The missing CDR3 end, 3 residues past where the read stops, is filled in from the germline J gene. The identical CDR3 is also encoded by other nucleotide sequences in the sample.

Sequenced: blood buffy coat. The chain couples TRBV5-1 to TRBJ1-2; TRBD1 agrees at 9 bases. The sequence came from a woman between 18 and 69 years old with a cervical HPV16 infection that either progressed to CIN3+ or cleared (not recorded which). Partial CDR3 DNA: TGCGCCAGCAGCTTGGACAGGGGGCCGGTTATTGGC. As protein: CASSLDRGPVIG. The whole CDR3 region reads CASSLDRGPVIGYTF.